The 16 T cell receptor beta chains below all came from one sample that was sequenced in a study of T cell repertoires in cytomegalovirus infection. A single record per CDR3 protein comes from TCRdb applying MiXCR to the reads. The top ten hold 7% to 9.5% of the sample, which has 200,000 to 300,000 distinct CDR3 sequences, roughly an eighth seen once. Sequences were obtained from PBMCs. All receptors come from a human donor in good health (CMV status not recorded). Some clones in this sample may be carry-over from other donors' samples.

The chain couples TRBV10-2 to TRBJ1-2; D is ambiguous. Germline V gene sequence: CDR1 WSHSY, CDR2 SAAADI. The CDR3 loop spans 13 amino acids. Trimming left V 1 base short and J 7 bases short, with 10 bases between. The CDR3 nucleotides are TGCGCCAGCAGTGAGTACCTGGAGAGTGGCTACACCTTC. This gives the protein CASSEYLESGYTF.

This clonotype was counted only a few times. The chain links TRBV18 to TRBJ1-5, with D unclear. V was cut by 3 bases and J by 7 bases, with 13 bases left in between. The CDR3 loop spans 14 amino acids. Germline CDR1 is KGHSH and CDR2 is LQKENI. CDR3 region: CASSPSDGGQPQHF. The CDR3 nucleotides are TGTGCCAGCTCACCGAGTGACGGCGGGCAGCCCCAGCATTTT.

This clonotype was picked up many times. The rearrangement uses TRBV27 and TRBJ1-1; D unclear. V gave up 8 bases and J gave up 0 bases, with 4 bases separating them. CDR1 and CDR2 (germline): MNHEY, SMNVEV (reference sequence). This CDR3 is built from 11 residues. Written as DNA, the CDR3 is TGTGCCAGCGGGCTGAACACTGAAGCTTTCTTT. This codes for CASGLNTEAFF.

The rearrangement joins TRBV29-1 to TRBJ1-1; 10 bases match TRBD1. V lost 8 bases, J lost 1 base, and 13 bases stayed unmatched. The CDR3 covers 16 residues. The germline gives CDR1 SQVTM, CDR2 ANQGSEA. As DNA, the CDR3 is TGCAGCACGAGACAGGGGGCCTCAAGGTGGAACACTGAAGCTTTCTTT. Residues: CSTRQGASRWNTEAFF.

In this sample, this clonotype turned up many times. This sequence joins TRBV20-1 and TRBJ2-1; maybe TRBD1 (5 bases). V was trimmed by 6 bases and J by 0 bases, leaving 21 bases between them. Germline V CDR1 and CDR2: DFQATT, SNEGSKA (reference sequence). CDR3 size: 17 residues. The CDR3 DNA sequence: TGCAGTGCCACCTCCTCCCTGGGGCAGAGCTCCTACAATGAGCAGTTCTTC. Its protein product is CSATSSLGQSSYNEQFF.

This clonotype was seen more than once but under ten times. The chain uses TRBV7-7 and TRBJ1-1; D is undetermined. The CDR3 covers 13 residues. The V end lost 4 bases, the J end lost 6 bases, and 12 bases lay between the germline ends. CDR1 and CDR2 from the germline V gene are SSHAT and FNYEAQ (reference sequence). For the CDR3, the DNA is TGTGCCAGCAGCTCGCACGAAGAGGCTGAAGCTTTCTTT. This sequence encodes CASSSHEEAEAFF.

This clonotype was counted a few times. The V and J genes are TRBV5-1 and TRBJ2-5, with D tentatively TRBD1 (5 bases). The germline V gene encodes CDR1 SGHRS and CDR2 YFSETQ. The V end lost 4 bases, the J end lost 5 bases, and 18 bases lay between the germline ends. The CDR3 is 15 residues long. The CDR3 reads CASSNLRTTGETQYF. Here the CDR3 DNA reads TGCGCCAGCAGCAACCTCAGGACAACCGGGGAGACCCAGTACTTC.

This clonotype was detected many times. This sequence joins TRBV5-5 and TRBJ2-1; 10 positions agree with TRBD1. The ends lost 4 bases at V and 7 bases at J; junction bases unmatched: 5. Germline-derived CDR1 and CDR2 are SGHKS and YYEKEE (reference sequence). This CDR3 is built from 14 residues. The CDR3 reads CASSRRTGGNEQFF. The CDR3 DNA follows: TGTGCCAGCAGCCGCAGGACAGGGGGAAATGAGCAGTTCTTC. Supplemented by reference TRBV5-5 and TRBJ2-1, the full variable domain reads DAGVTQSPTHLIKTRGQQVTLRCSPISGHKSVSWYQQVLGQGPQFIFQYYEKEERGRGNFPDRFSARQFPNYSSELNVNALLLGDSALYLCASSRRTGGNEQFFGPGTRLTVL.

A few counts support this clonotype. The chain couples TRBV7-9 to TRBJ1-4; D ambiguous. Germline assignment: CDR1 SEHNR and CDR2 FQNEAQ (reference sequence). The CDR3 has 15 amino acids. V shed 5 bases and J shed 4 bases, with 14 bases lying between them. The CDR3 reads CASSPSGDDNEKLFF. As DNA, the CDR3 is TGTGCCAGCAGCCCCTCTGGCGATGATAATGAAAAACTGTTTTTT. Full variable domain (remainder filled in from reference TRBV7-9 and TRBJ1-4): DTGVSQNPRHKITKRGQNVTFRCDPISEHNRLYWYRQTLGQGPEFLTYFQNEAQLEKSRLLSDRFSAERPKGSFSTLEIQRTEQGDSAMYLCASSPSGDDNEKLFFGSGTQLSVL.

This clonotype was counted between two and nine times. This chain joins TRBV20-1 and TRBJ1-2, with a tentative D call TRBD1 (5 bases). CDR1 is DFQATT and CDR2 is SNEGSKA in the germline V gene (reference sequence). This CDR3 is built from 13 residues. V lost 5 bases and J lost 5, with 15 bases in between. CDR3 nucleotides: TGCAGTGCTTCTACCGGGACCCAGTATGGCTACACCTTC. Encoded protein: CSASTGTQYGYTF.

This clonotype was picked up one time. The chain has TRBV7-3 and TRBJ2-5; TRBD1 aligns across 10 bases. The J segment lost 3 bases and the V segment lost 3 bases, leaving 4 bases of the junction unmatched. Germline loops: CDR1 SGHTA, CDR2 FQGTGA. The CDR3 runs to 15 residues. In DNA form, the CDR3 reads TGTGCCAGCAGCTTGGGGGACAGGGGTGAAGAGACCCAGTACTTC. This gives the protein CASSLGDRGEETQYF.

This clonotype was counted only a few times. The CDR3 coding sequence is TGTGCCAGCAGCTCGCGCCGCGGGGGAGAAGATACGCAGTATTTT. Translated, it gives CASSSRRGGEDTQYF. The chain couples TRBV7-6 to TRBJ2-3; 7 nucleotides match TRBD2. The CDR3 covers 15 residues. The germline gives CDR1 SGHVS, CDR2 FNYEAQ. The V segment lost 4 bases and the J segment 5 bases; nucleotides outside the gene matches: 9.

The V call is TRBV20-1, the J call TRBJ2-4, with D possibly being TRBD1 (6 bases). V lost 0 bases, J lost 7 bases, and 16 bases lay in between. CDR3 length equals 15 residues. CDR1 and CDR2 (germline): DFQATT, SNEGSKA (reference sequence). The CDR3 sequence is CSARDAGTLGNIQYF. CDR3 DNA sequence: TGCAGTGCTAGAGATGCCGGGACATTAGGGAACATTCAGTACTTC.

The chain uses TRBV10-3 and TRBJ1-2, with D possibly TRBD1 on 5 matching bases. The germline V gene has CDR1 ENHRY and CDR2 SYGVKD. Trimming shortened V by 5 bases and J by 3 bases, and 7 bases separated the two germline ends. CDR3 length equals 12 residues. The CDR3 sequence is CAISRDDYGYTF. As DNA, the CDR3 is TGTGCCATCAGTCGGGACGACTATGGCTACACCTTC.

This clonotype was counted many times. This chain joins TRBV7-2 and TRBJ2-7, with D maybe TRBD2 (8 bases). Germline CDR1 is SGHTA and CDR2 is FQGNSA. The ends were cut back, 2 bases at V and 5 bases at J, with 22 bases in the middle. CDR3 size: 17 residues. The CDR3 DNA reads TGTGCCAGCAGCTTACCAAAAGGGGGCGGGAGGACGAACGAGCAGTACTTC. Encoded protein: CASSLPKGGGRTNEQYF.

The chain is built from TRBV6-2 or TRBV6-3 and TRBJ2-7, with D possibly TRBD2 on 6 matching bases. Trimming took off 6 bases at V and 3 bases at J, with 18 bases between the two ends. This CDR3 contains 15 residues. Germline V gives CDR1 MNHEY, CDR2 SVGEGT. Here the CDR3 reads CASRGEDQVNYEQYF. The CDR3 bases are TGTGCCAGCAGGGGGGAGGACCAAGTCAACTACGAGCAGTACTTC.